These 8 T cell receptor beta chains came from one sample sequenced in a study of beta chain features in type 1 diabetes. The study, taken as a whole, reports: The study found moderately but significantly shorter TCRB CDR3s in all four CD4+ subsets of Type 1 diabetes patients.

Expressed TCRB transcripts got sequenced, as all isolated RNA was reverse transcribed. Method: immunoSEQ multiplex PCR; TCRdb's copy keeps in-frame clones and lacks some. The repertoire holds around 710,000 clones, with around 12% as singletons. These receptors' antigens are unknown. Sequences were obtained from naive CD4+ T cells from blood. These receptors were taken from a man in his thirties or forties with type 1 diabetes.

The chain is built from TRBV9 and TRBJ1-6, with D uncertain. The V gene's germline CDR1 is SGDLS and CDR2 YYNGEE. There are 12 residues in the CDR3. The V gene lost 4 bases and the J gene lost 9 bases, with 8 bases spanning the gap. CDR3 protein: CASSSVGSPLHF. The DNA for the CDR3 is TGTGCCAGCAGCTCGGTGGGTTCACCCCTCCACTTT.

This clone was counted only a few times. The V call is TRBV27, the J call TRBJ1-6; D gene unclear. Germline CDR1 reads MNHEY; CDR2 reads SMNVEV (reference sequence). The length of the CDR3 is 13 residues. V was trimmed by 5 bases and J by 7 bases, leaving 9 bases between them. Here the CDR3 reads CASSASVNSPLHF. CDR3 in DNA: TGTGCCAGCAGTGCGTCGGTAAATTCACCCCTCCACTTT.

A word on this clone: Distinct nucleotide sequences in the sample also encode this CDR3. Written as DNA, the CDR3 is TGTGCCAGCAGTTTGGTGAATCAGCCCCAGCATTTT. Translating it yields CASSLVNQPQHF. The chain couples TRBV28 to TRBJ1-5; D uncertain. The CDR3 loop spans 12 amino acids. Germline lookup yields CDR1 MDHEN and CDR2 SYDVKM. V was cut by 3 bases and J by 4 bases, with 4 bases left in between.

This clone was detected a few times. The V gene is TRBV18, the J gene TRBJ1-2; no definite D call. Germline CDR1 is KGHSH and CDR2 is LQKENI. Between the trimmed V and J ends, which lost 4 bases and 8 bases, there was a span of 17 bases. The CDR3 is 14 residues long. CDR3 residues: CASSHDVGFGGYTF. CDR3 DNA sequence: TGTGCCAGCTCACACGACGTAGGGTTCGGCGGCTACACCTTC.

With regard to this clone: Other DNA sequences in the sample encode the same CDR3. The chain is built from TRBV10-3 and TRBJ1-1, with TRBD1 matching 8 bases. CDR1 and CDR2 from the germline V gene are ENHRY and SYGVKD. J gave up 2 bases and V 2 bases, and 1 base lay outside the gene matches. CDR3 length equals 14 residues. CDR3 residues: CAISEGQGNTEAFF. In DNA, the CDR3 is TGTGCCATCAGTGAGGGACAGGGAAACACTGAAGCTTTCTTT.

The chain couples TRBV7-2 to TRBJ2-2; maybe TRBD2 (6 bases). The V gene lost 1 base and the J gene lost 1 base, with 10 bases spanning the gap. CDR3 length: 16 residues. The germline gives CDR1 SGHTA, CDR2 FQGNSA. CDR3: CASSLVDGGNTGELFF. CDR3 coding DNA: TGTGCCAGCAGCTTAGTAGACGGGGGGAACACCGGGGAGCTGTTTTTT.

The CDR3 nucleotides are TGCGCCAGCAGCCTAGGCAGGGGGGCCCCCCAGTTCTTC. Translated: CASSLGRGAPQFF. The chain joins TRBV4-3 to TRBJ2-1; perhaps TRBD1 as D (7 bases). V dropped 4 bases and J dropped 13 bases, with 17 bases sitting between them. CDR3 length equals 13 residues. Germline CDR1 is LGHNA and CDR2 is YSLEER.

This chain links TRBV5-1 with TRBJ2-3; 8 bases align to TRBD1. From germline, CDR1 is SGHRS and CDR2 YFSETQ. V gave up 5 bases and J gave up 5 bases; unmatched junction bases: 7. The CDR3 runs to 14 residues. This CDR3 reads CASRYGQGRDTQYF. The CDR3 DNA reads as TGCGCCAGCAGATACGGACAGGGTCGAGATACGCAGTATTTT.